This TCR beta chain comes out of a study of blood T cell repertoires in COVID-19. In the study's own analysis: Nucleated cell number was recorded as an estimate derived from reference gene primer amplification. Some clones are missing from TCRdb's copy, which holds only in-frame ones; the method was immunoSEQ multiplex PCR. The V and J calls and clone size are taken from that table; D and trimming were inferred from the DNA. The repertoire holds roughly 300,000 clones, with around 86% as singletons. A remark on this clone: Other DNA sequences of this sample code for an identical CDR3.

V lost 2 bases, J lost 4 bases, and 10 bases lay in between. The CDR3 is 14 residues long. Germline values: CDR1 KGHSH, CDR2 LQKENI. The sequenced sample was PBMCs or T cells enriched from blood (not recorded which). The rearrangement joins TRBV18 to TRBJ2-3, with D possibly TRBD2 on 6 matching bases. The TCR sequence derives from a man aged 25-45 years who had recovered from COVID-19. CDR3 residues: CASSPNGGADTQYF. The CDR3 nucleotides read TGTGCCAGCTCACCAAACGGGGGAGCAGATACGCAGTATTTT.